This TCR beta chain appears in the sequencing data of a study of T cells in Graves' hyperthyroidism and ophthalmopathy. CDR3 size: 14 residues. The ends lost 8 bases at V and 2 bases at J; junction bases unmatched: 7. Germline lookup yields CDR1 KGHSH and CDR2 LQKENI. Amplification targeted TCR beta CDR3 regions from RNA transcripts. First-round RT-PCR of the TCR CDR3 relied on the HTBI primer set. TCRdb recomputed calls from the multiplex PCR reads with MiXCR, one row per CDR3 protein. The sample records about 420,000 distinct CDR3 sequences, 15% to 19% being singletons. Comment on this clonotype: A much bigger clone sits one base away, suggesting this may be a read error.

The chain links TRBV18 to TRBJ2-7; TRBD1 agrees at 9 bases. This clonotype originated in a woman aged 18-29 years with Graves' hyperthyroidism. The sample taken for sequencing was blood. The CDR3 DNA reads TGTGCCAGCGTACCCGGGACAGGGCCCTACGAGCAGTACTTC. This translates into CASVPGTGPYEQYF.